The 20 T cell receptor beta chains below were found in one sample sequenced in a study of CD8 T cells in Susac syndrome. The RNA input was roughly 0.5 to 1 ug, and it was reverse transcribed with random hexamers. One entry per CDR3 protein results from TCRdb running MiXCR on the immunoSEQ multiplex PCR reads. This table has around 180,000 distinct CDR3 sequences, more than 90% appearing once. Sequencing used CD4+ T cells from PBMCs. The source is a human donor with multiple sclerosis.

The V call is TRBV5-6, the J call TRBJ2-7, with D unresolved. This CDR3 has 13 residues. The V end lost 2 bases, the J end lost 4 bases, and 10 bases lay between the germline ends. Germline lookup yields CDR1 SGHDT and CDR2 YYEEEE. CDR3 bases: TGTGCCAGCAGCTTCGTCGGTAGGTACGAGCAGTACTTC. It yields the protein CASSFVGRYEQYF.

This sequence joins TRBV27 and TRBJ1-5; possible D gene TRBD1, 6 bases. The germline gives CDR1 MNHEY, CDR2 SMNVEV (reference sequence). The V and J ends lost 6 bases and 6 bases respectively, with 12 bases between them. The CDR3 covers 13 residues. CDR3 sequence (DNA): TGTGCCAGCAGGGCCAGGGGTTTTCAGCCCCAGCATTTT. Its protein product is CASRARGFQPQHF.

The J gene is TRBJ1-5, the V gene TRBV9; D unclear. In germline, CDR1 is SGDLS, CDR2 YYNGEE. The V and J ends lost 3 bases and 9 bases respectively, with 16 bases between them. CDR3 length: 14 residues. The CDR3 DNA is TGTGCCAGCAGCGCGGGCCCGCTAACGGGGCCCCAGCATTTT. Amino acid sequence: CASSAGPLTGPQHF.

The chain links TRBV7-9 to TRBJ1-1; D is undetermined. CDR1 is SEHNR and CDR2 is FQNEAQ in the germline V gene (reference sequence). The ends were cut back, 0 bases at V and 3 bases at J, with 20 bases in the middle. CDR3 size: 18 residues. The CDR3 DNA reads TGTGCCAGCAGCTTAGCGCTGTGGCCCCGGGCTAAGGACACTGAAGCTTTCTTT. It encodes CASSLALWPRAKDTEAFF.

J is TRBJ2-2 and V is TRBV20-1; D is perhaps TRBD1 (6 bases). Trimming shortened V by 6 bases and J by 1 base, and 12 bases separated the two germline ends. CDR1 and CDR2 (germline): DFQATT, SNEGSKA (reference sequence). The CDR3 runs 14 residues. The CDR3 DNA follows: TGCAGTGCCCGGACAGCTTTGAACACCGGGGAGCTGTTTTTT. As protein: CSARTALNTGELFF.

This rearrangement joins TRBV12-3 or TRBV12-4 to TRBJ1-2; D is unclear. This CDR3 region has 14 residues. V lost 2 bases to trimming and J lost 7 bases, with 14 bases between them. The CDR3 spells CASSLSLSYSGYTF. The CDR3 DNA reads TGTGCCAGCAGTTTATCGCTCTCCTACTCTGGCTACACCTTC.

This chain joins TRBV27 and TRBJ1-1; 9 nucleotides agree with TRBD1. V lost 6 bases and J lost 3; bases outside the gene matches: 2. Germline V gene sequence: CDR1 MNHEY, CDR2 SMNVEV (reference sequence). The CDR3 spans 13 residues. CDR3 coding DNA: TGTGCCAGCAGGAGGACAGGGGACACTGAAGCTTTCTTT. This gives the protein CASRRTGDTEAFF.

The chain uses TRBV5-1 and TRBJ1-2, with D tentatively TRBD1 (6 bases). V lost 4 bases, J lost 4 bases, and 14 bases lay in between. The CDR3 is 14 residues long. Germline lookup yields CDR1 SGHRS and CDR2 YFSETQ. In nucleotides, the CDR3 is TGCGCCAGCAGCCCACAGGGCGCGAGCTATGGCTACACCTTC. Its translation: CASSPQGASYGYTF.

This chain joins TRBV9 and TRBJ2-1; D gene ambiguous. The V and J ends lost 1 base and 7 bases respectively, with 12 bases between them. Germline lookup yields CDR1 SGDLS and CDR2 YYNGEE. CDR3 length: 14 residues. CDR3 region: CASSVTMAWNEQFF. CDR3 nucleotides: TGTGCCAGCAGCGTAACTATGGCCTGGAATGAGCAGTTCTTC.

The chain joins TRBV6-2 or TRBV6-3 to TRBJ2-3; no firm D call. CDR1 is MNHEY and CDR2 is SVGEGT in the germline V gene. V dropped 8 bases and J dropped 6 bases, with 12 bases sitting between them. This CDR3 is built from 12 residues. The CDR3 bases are TGTGCCAGCTCATCAAGGACCGATACGCAGTATTTT. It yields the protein CASSSRTDTQYF.

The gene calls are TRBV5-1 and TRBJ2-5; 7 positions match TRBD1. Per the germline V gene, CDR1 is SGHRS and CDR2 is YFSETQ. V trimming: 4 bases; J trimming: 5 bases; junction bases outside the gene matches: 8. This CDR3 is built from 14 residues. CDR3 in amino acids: CASSIDRASETQYF. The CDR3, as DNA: TGCGCCAGCAGCATCGACAGGGCTTCGGAGACCCAGTACTTC.

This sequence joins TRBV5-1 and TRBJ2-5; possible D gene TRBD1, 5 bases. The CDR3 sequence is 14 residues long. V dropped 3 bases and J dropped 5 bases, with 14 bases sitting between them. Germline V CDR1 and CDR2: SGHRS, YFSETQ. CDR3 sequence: CASSSVQGLETQYF. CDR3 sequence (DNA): TGCGCCAGCAGCTCGGTGCAGGGATTGGAGACCCAGTACTTC. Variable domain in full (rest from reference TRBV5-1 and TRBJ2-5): KAGVTQTPRYLIKTRGQQVTLSCSPISGHRSVSWYQQTPGQGLQFLFEYFSETQRNKGNFPGRFSGRQFSNSRSEMNVSTLELGDSALYLCASSSVQGLETQYFGPGTRLLVL.

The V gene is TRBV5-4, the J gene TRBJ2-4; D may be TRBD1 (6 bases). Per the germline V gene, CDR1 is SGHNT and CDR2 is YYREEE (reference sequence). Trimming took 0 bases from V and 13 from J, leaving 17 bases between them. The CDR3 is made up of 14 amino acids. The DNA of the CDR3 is TGTGCCAGCAGCTTGGACCCGGGTATGGGGACACAGTACTTC. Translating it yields CASSLDPGMGTQYF.

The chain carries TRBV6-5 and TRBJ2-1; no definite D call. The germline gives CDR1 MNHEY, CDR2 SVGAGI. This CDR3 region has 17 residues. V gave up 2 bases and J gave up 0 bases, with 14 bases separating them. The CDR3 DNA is TGTGCCAGCAGTTACGGCAGGTCTTGGGGCTCCTACAATGAGCAGTTCTTC. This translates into CASSYGRSWGSYNEQFF.

The CDR3 DNA reads TGCAGCGCTAAGACAGGGCAAGCATTCGAAGCTTTCTTT. Its protein is CSAKTGQAFEAFF. The rearrangement uses TRBV29-1 and TRBJ1-1; 7 nucleotides align to TRBD1. The CDR3 length is 13 residues. Germline assignment: CDR1 SQVTM and CDR2 ANQGSEA. V lost 7 bases, J lost 8 bases, and 13 bases stayed unmatched.

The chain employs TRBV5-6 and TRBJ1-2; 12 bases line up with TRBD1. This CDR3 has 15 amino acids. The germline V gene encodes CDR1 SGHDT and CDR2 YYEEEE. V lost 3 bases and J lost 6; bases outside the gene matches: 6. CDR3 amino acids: CASSSGDRGPHGYTF. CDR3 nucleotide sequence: TGTGCCAGCAGCTCAGGGGACAGGGGGCCGCATGGCTACACCTTC.

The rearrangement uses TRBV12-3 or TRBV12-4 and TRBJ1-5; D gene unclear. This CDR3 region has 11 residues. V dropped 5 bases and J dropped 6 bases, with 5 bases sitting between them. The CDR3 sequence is CASSTGQPQHF. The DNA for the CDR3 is TGTGCCAGCAGTACGGGTCAGCCCCAGCATTTT.

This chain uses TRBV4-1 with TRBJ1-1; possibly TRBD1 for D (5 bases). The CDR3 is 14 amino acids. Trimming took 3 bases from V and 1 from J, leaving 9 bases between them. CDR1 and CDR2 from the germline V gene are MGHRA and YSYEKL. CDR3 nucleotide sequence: TGCGCCAGCAGCCAGGGACCCACGAACACTGAAGCTTTCTTT. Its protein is CASSQGPTNTEAFF.

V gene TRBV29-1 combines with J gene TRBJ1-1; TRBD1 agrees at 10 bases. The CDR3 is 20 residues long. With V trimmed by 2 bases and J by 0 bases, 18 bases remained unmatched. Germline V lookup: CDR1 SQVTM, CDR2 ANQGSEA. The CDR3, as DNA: TGCAGCGTTGAACCCCTCCTGACAGGGGGCCTTTTCCTCATGAACACTGAAGCTTTCTTT. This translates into CSVEPLLTGGLFLMNTEAFF.

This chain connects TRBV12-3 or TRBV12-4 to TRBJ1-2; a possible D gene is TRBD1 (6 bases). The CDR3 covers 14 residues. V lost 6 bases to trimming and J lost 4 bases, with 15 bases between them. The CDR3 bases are TGTGCCAGCAGGACCTCCGGACAGATCTATGGCTACACCTTC. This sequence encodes CASRTSGQIYGYTF.